A selection of T cell receptor beta chains follows, all from one sample in a study of radiotherapy plus CTLA-4 blockade in lung cancer. Only in-frame clones appear in the TCRdb table, and some are missing; sequencing was by immunoSEQ multiplex PCR. The profile covers 95,000 to 150,000 clones, with 85% to 90% appearing a single time and 6.9% taken by the ten largest. The material was peripheral blood, obtained from a patient treated with radiotherapy plus ipilimumab. Receptors were obtained from a human donor with non-small cell lung cancer that progressed on radiotherapy plus ipilimumab. The CDR3 runs from the conserved cysteine through the conserved F or W. Each record gives: J gene, clone size, D gene, V gene, CDR3 DNA, CDR3 protein. A D gene is named only where the DNA matches it firmly. Size is stated for part of the rows, as once, few or many counts, or as a class when the clone is expanded.

>TRBJ1-1|.|.|TRBV27
TGTGCCAGCAGTTTCGGCGGAGAGAACACTGAAGCTTTCTTT
CASSFGGENTEAFF
>TRBJ2-1|.|.|TRBV15
TGTGCCACCAGCAGAGGGCCAGGGGTTGGGCAGTTCTTC
CATSRGPGVGQFF
>TRBJ1-1|.|.|TRBV9
TGTGCCAGCAGCCGGCATGAGGGGAACACTGAAGCTTTCTTT
CASSRHEGNTEAFF
>TRBJ1-1|.|.|TRBV5-1
TGCGCCAGCAGCTTGGATTCACTCACTGAAGCTTTCTTT
CASSLDSLTEAFF
>TRBJ2-1|.|TRBD2|TRBV18
TGTGCCAGCTCCCCAAGACTAGCGGGAAACTACAATGAGCAGTTCTTC
CASSPRLAGNYNEQFF
>TRBJ1-2|few|TRBD1|TRBV19
TGTGCCAGTAGTCCTGATTTTGACAGGGTTTATGGCTACACCTTC
CASSPDFDRVYGYTF
>TRBJ1-2|.|TRBD1|TRBV9
TGTGCCAGCAGCGCAAGGGGGCTCTATGGCTACACCTTC
CASSARGLYGYTF
>TRBJ1-1|.|.|TRBV7-9
TGTGCCAGCGACTTCCTTGAAGCTTTCTTT
CASDFLEAFF
>TRBJ1-5|.|.|TRBV14
TGTGCCAGCAGCCAAGGCGCGGACAGAGCAAACAATCAGCCCCAGCATTTT
CASSQGADRANNQPQHF
>TRBJ2-7|.|.|TRBV29-1
TGCAGCGTAACGGACATGACCTACGAGCAGTACTTC
CSVTDMTYEQYF
>TRBJ2-7|few|TRBD2|TRBV5-4
TGTGCCAGCAGCTTCGGCGGGAGCGGGGAGCAGTACTTC
CASSFGGSGEQYF
>TRBJ2-7|.|TRBD1|TRBV27
TGTGCCAGCTCGGGACAGGGCGACCACGAGCAGTACTTC
CASSGQGDHEQYF
>TRBJ2-1|.|.|TRBV5-1
TGCGCCAGCAGTTTTGGACAGAATTACAATGAGCAGTTCTTC
CASSFGQNYNEQFF
>TRBJ1-5|.|.|TRBV19
TGTGCCAGTAGTCCCCCCCAGTGGCAAGGCCATAGCAATCAGCCCCAGCATTTT
CASSPPQWQGHSNQPQHF
>TRBJ2-1|.|TRBD1|TRBV29-1
TGCAGCGGGATGAGACAGGGGGCTAGCTCCTACAATGAGCAGTTCTTC
CSGMRQGASSYNEQFF
>TRBJ2-1|.|TRBD2|TRBV6-6
TGTGCCAGCAGTAGCCTTAGCGGGAGGGGGAATGAGCAGTTCTTC
CASSSLSGRGNEQFF